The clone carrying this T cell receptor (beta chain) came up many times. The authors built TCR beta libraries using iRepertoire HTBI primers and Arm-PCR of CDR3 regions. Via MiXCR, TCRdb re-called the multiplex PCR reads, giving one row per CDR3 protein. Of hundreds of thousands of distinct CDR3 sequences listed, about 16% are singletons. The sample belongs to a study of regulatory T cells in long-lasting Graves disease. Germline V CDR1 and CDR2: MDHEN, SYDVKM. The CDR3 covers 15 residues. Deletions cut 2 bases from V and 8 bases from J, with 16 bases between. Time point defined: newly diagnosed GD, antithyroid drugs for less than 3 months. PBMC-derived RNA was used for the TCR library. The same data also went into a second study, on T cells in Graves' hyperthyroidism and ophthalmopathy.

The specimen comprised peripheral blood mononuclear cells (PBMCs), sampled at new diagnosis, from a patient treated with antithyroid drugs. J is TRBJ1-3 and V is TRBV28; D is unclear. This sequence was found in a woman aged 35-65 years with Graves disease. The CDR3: CASSLSGQSWHTIYF. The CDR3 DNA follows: TGTGCCAGCAGTTTAAGCGGGCAATCCTGGCACACCATATATTTT.